Listed below are T cell receptor beta chains from one sample, sequenced in a study of cytomegalovirus exposure and HLA in healthy donors. Clones were sequenced by immunoSEQ multiplex PCR, and TCRdb holds only the in-frame ones, with some missing. Recorded for this sample: 100,000 to 150,000 clones. The sample comprised PBMCs. The receptors were gathered from a woman in her thirties or forties in good health and CMV-seropositive. The CDR3 runs from the conserved cysteine through the conserved F or W. Each record gives: J gene, D gene, V gene, CDR3 protein, CDR3 DNA. D genes are given only for firm matches.

J: TRBJ1-4; D: -; V: TRBV27; CDR3: CASARDPATNEKLFF; DNA: TGTGCCAGCGCCAGGGATCCTGCAACTAATGAAAAACTGTTTTTT
J: TRBJ2-7; D: TRBD2; V: TRBV5-4; CDR3: CASSLVPGLAFHEQYF; DNA: TGTGCCAGCAGCTTGGTTCCGGGACTAGCCTTCCACGAGCAGTACTTC
J: TRBJ2-3; D: TRBD2; V: TRBV13; CDR3: CASSRTGTSGINTQYF; DNA: TGTGCCAGCAGCCGGACGGGTACTAGCGGGATAAATACGCAGTATTTT
J: TRBJ2-5; D: TRBD2; V: TRBV5-1; CDR3: CASSLAPGLDSETQYF; DNA: TGCGCCAGCAGCTTGGCCCCGGGACTAGATTCGGAGACCCAGTACTTC
J: TRBJ1-1; D: -; V: TRBV4-3; CDR3: CASSQAGNTEAFF; DNA: TGCGCCAGCAGCCAAGCCGGGAACACTGAAGCTTTCTTT
J: TRBJ1-1; D: TRBD1; V: TRBV6-1; CDR3: CASSDPGGNTEAFF; DNA: TGTGCCAGCAGTGATCCAGGGGGGAACACTGAAGCTTTCTTT
J: TRBJ1-1; D: -; V: TRBV7-9; CDR3: CASSFSEAFF; DNA: TGTGCCAGCAGCTTCAGCGAGGCTTTCTTT
J: TRBJ2-3; D: TRBD2; V: TRBV11-2; CDR3: CASSLVAGDTQYF; DNA: TGTGCCAGCAGCTTAGTAGCGGGGGATACGCAGTATTTT
J: TRBJ1-1; D: -; V: TRBV14; CDR3: CASSQDHRGTEAFF; DNA: TGTGCCAGCAGCCAAGATCATAGGGGAACTGAAGCTTTCTTT
J: TRBJ2-3; D: TRBD1; V: TRBV19; CDR3: CASSIAGTGDPTDTQYF; DNA: TGTGCCAGTAGTATCGCCGGGACAGGGGACCCCACAGATACGCAGTATTTT
J: TRBJ2-1; D: TRBD2; V: TRBV11-3; CDR3: CASSLRVSGRALFF; DNA: TGTGCCAGCAGCTTGAGGGTGAGCGGGAGGGCCCTTTTCTTC
J: TRBJ2-7; D: -; V: TRBV7-6; CDR3: CASSGWSRSYEQYF; DNA: TGTGCCAGCAGCGGGTGGTCCAGGTCCTACGAGCAGTACTTC
J: TRBJ1-4; D: -; V: TRBV7-2; CDR3: CASAAKGGGNEKLFF; DNA: TGTGCCAGCGCAGCGAAGGGGGGGGGTAATGAAAAACTGTTTTTT
J: TRBJ2-7; D: -; V: TRBV7-2; CDR3: CASSLARTIYEQYF; DNA: TGTGCCAGCAGCTTAGCGAGGACTATCTACGAGCAGTACTTC
J: TRBJ2-7; D: -; V: TRBV30; CDR3: CAWTHQGGYEQYF; DNA: TGTGCCTGGACCCACCAGGGGGGCTACGAGCAGTACTTC
J: TRBJ2-1; D: -; V: TRBV4-2; CDR3: CASSHQVLDNEQFF; DNA: TGTGCCAGCAGCCATCAGGTACTAGACAATGAGCAGTTCTTC
J: TRBJ1-5; D: TRBD1; V: TRBV7-3; CDR3: CASSLRSGQAPVSNQPQHF; DNA: TGTGCCAGCAGCTTACGGTCCGGACAGGCCCCCGTTAGCAATCAGCCCCAGCATTTT
J: TRBJ2-7; D: TRBD1; V: TRBV29-1; CDR3: CSGPQGSLTYEQYF; DNA: TGCAGCGGGCCACAGGGGTCGTTGACCTACGAGCAGTACTTC
J: TRBJ2-3; D: TRBD2; V: TRBV6-1; CDR3: CASSEGASGTDTQYF; DNA: TGTGCCAGCAGTGAAGGGGCTAGCGGGACAGATACGCAGTATTTT
J: TRBJ1-1; D: -; V: TRBV11-2; CDR3: CASTEGGLGAFF; DNA: TGTGCCAGCACCGAGGGAGGACTAGGAGCTTTCTTT
J: TRBJ2-7; D: TRBD2; V: TRBV6-5; CDR3: CASSYSGAGEPYEQYF; DNA: TGTGCCAGCAGTTACTCGGGAGCGGGAGAGCCCTACGAGCAGTACTTC
J: TRBJ2-7; D: TRBD2; V: TRBV5-1; CDR3: CASSPAARTSSNEQYF; DNA: TGCGCCAGCTCCCCTGCGGCGCGGACTAGCAGTAACGAGCAGTACTTC
J: TRBJ2-7; D: TRBD2; V: TRBV2; CDR3: CASSERGGRAVHEQYF; DNA: TGTGCCAGCAGTGAAAGGGGCGGGAGGGCCGTCCACGAGCAGTACTTC
J: TRBJ2-1; D: TRBD2; V: TRBV10-3; CDR3: CAIRGLAGAGEQFF; DNA: TGTGCCATCAGGGGGCTAGCGGGAGCCGGTGAGCAGTTCTTC
J: TRBJ2-7; D: TRBD2; V: TRBV30; CDR3: CAWADISGSYEQYF; DNA: TGTGCCTGGGCCGATATTAGCGGGAGTTACGAGCAGTACTTC
J: TRBJ1-1; D: TRBD1; V: TRBV13; CDR3: CASSFGTGEITEAFF; DNA: TGTGCCAGCAGCTTCGGGACAGGCGAGATCACTGAAGCTTTCTTT
J: TRBJ1-5; D: -; V: TRBV27; CDR3: CASSFRGADRPQHF; DNA: TGTGCCAGCAGTTTTCGGGGAGCGGATCGGCCCCAGCATTTT
J: TRBJ1-5; D: -; V: TRBV19; CDR3: CASSIAGSQPQHF; DNA: TGTGCCAGTAGTATAGCAGGGTCTCAGCCCCAGCATTTT
J: TRBJ2-7; D: TRBD2; V: TRBV10-1; CDR3: CASRTSGCYEQYF; DNA: TGCGCCAGCAGGACTAGCGGGTGCTACGAGCAGTACTTC
J: TRBJ1-5; D: -; V: TRBV19; CDR3: CASSTRGSLGLQPQHF; DNA: TGTGCCAGTAGTACCCGGGGATCCCTAGGGCTACAGCCCCAGCATTTT
J: TRBJ2-2; D: TRBD1; V: TRBV2; CDR3: CASSESLGTGPPGELFF; DNA: TGTGCCAGCAGCGAATCCCTCGGGACAGGGCCCCCCGGGGAGCTGTTTTTT
J: TRBJ2-1; D: TRBD2; V: TRBV5-8; CDR3: CASSLYVGREMLREQFF; DNA: TGTGCCAGCAGCTTGTATGTTGGGCGGGAGATGCTTAGGGAGCAGTTCTTC
J: TRBJ2-7; D: -; V: TRBV27; CDR3: CASSLIVFGSPRYEQYF; DNA: TGTGCCAGCAGTTTAATTGTCTTTGGTAGTCCACGCTACGAGCAGTACTTC
J: TRBJ2-1; D: TRBD2; V: TRBV29-1; CDR3: CSVTRGRQIDNEQFF; DNA: TGCAGCGTTACGCGGGGGAGACAGATAGACAATGAGCAGTTCTTC
J: TRBJ2-1; D: -; V: TRBV7-9; CDR3: CASSPPQEWNNEQFF; DNA: TGTGCCAGCAGTCCCCCACAGGAGTGGAACAATGAGCAGTTCTTC
J: TRBJ2-3; D: TRBD2; V: TRBV29-1; CDR3: CSATGGRFGTDTQYF; DNA: TGCAGCGCCACGGGGGGGAGGTTCGGCACAGATACGCAGTATTTT
J: TRBJ1-4; D: TRBD1; V: TRBV18; CDR3: CASSLGGLNEKLFF; DNA: TGTGCCAGCTCACTAGGGGGCCTGAATGAAAAACTGTTTTTT
J: TRBJ2-3; D: TRBD2; V: TRBV28; CDR3: CASSSLGLAGGDTQYF; DNA: TGTGCCAGCAGTTCCTTAGGACTAGCGGGAGGAGATACGCAGTATTTT
J: TRBJ1-1; D: -; V: TRBV5-5; CDR3: CASSFGKGVEAFF; DNA: TGTGCCAGCAGCTTTGGGAAAGGGGTCGAGGCTTTCTTT
J: TRBJ2-7; D: -; V: TRBV28; CDR3: CATRGGGNYEQYF; DNA: TGTGCCACTCGAGGGGGAGGGAACTACGAGCAGTACTTC
J: TRBJ1-5; D: TRBD1; V: TRBV19; CDR3: CASTPGQGTQPQHF; DNA: TGTGCCAGTACCCCGGGACAGGGTACTCAGCCCCAGCATTTT
J: TRBJ2-1; D: TRBD2; V: TRBV5-4; CDR3: CASSLAPLLAGLYNEQFF; DNA: TGTGCCAGCAGCTTGGCCCCCTTACTAGCGGGTTTATACAATGAGCAGTTCTTC
J: TRBJ1-5; D: TRBD1; V: TRBV27; CDR3: CASRKTGGGQPQHF; DNA: TGTGCCAGCAGAAAAACAGGGGGGGGTCAGCCCCAGCATTTT
J: TRBJ1-1; D: -; V: TRBV23-1; CDR3: CASSQARHLSYTEAFF; DNA: TGCGCCAGCAGTCAAGCCCGACACTTAAGTTACACTGAAGCTTTCTTT
J: TRBJ2-1; D: -; V: TRBV6-1; CDR3: CASSESGQNYNEQFF; DNA: TGTGCCAGCAGTGAATCCGGACAAAACTACAATGAGCAGTTCTTC
J: TRBJ1-1; D: -; V: TRBV19; CDR3: CASSRGQNTEAFF; DNA: TGTGCCAGTAGTAGGGGACAGAACACTGAAGCTTTCTTT
J: TRBJ1-2; D: TRBD1; V: TRBV28; CDR3: CASSNRDRSGYTF; DNA: TGTGCCAGCAGCAACAGGGACAGGAGTGGCTACACCTTC
J: TRBJ2-5; D: -; V: TRBV7-3; CDR3: CASSPGNQETQYF; DNA: TGTGCCAGCAGCCCCGGGAACCAAGAGACCCAGTACTTC
J: TRBJ1-5; D: TRBD1; V: TRBV2; CDR3: CASSMGTGGYQPQHF; DNA: TGTGCCAGCAGTATGGGGACAGGGGGGTATCAGCCCCAGCATTTT
J: TRBJ1-5; D: -; V: TRBV10-2; CDR3: CASGRQYNQPQHF; DNA: TGCGCCAGCGGTCGTCAGTACAATCAGCCCCAGCATTTT
J: TRBJ2-7; D: TRBD2; V: TRBV27; CDR3: CASSPRLAGSSYEQYF; DNA: TGTGCCAGCAGTCCGCGACTAGCGGGCAGCTCCTACGAGCAGTACTTC
J: TRBJ2-7; D: TRBD2; V: TRBV28; CDR3: CASSSGLAGTYEQYF; DNA: TGTGCCAGCAGTTCGGGACTAGCGGGCACCTACGAGCAGTACTTC
J: TRBJ2-7; D: TRBD2; V: TRBV10-2; CDR3: CASSLAASSYEQYF; DNA: TGCGCCAGCAGCCTAGCGGCCAGCTCCTACGAGCAGTACTTC
J: TRBJ2-7; D: -; V: TRBV19; CDR3: CASSISPRGPSVEQYF; DNA: TGTGCCAGTAGTATCAGCCCGCGGGGACCCTCTGTCGAGCAGTACTTC